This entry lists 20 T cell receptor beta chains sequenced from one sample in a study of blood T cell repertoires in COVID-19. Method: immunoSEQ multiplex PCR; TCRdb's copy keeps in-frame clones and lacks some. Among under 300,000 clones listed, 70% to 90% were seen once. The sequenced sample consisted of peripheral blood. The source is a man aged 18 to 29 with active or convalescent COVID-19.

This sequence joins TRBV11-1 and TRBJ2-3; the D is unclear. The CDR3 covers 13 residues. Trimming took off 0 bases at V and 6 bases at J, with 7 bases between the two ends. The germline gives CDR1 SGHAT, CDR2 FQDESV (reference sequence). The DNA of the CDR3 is TGTGCCAGCAGCTTAGCGGTGGAGGATACGCAGTATTTT. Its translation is CASSLAVEDTQYF.

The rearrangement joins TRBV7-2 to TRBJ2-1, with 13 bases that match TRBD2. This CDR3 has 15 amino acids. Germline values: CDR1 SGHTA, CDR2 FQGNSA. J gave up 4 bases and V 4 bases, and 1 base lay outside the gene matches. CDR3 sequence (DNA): TGTGCCAGCAGCTGGGGACTAGCGGGGTACAATGAGCAGTTCTTC. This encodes CASSWGLAGYNEQFF.

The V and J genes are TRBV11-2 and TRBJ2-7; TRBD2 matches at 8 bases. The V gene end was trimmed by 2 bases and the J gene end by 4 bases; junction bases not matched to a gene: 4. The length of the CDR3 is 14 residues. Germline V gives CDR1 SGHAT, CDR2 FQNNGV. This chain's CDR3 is CASSLTGGAYEQYF. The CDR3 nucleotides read TGTGCCAGCAGCTTAACCGGGGGGGCGTACGAGCAGTACTTC.

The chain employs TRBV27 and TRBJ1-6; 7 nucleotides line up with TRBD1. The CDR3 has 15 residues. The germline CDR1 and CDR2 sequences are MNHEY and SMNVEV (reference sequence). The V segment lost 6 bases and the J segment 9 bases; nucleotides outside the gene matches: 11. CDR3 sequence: CASRWGDRISSPLHF. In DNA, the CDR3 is TGTGCCAGCAGATGGGGGGACAGAATTTCTTCACCCCTCCACTTT.

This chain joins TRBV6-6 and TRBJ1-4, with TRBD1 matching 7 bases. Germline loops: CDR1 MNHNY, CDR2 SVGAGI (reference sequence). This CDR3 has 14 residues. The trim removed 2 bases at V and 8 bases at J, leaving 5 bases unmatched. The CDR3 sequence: CASSYGGGREKLFF. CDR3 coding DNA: TGTGCCAGCAGTTACGGAGGGGGCCGGGAAAAACTGTTTTTT.

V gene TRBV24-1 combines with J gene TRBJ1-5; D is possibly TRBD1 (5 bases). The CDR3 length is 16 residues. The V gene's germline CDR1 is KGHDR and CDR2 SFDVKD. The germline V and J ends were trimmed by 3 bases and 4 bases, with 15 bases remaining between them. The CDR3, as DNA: TGTGCCACCAGTGATGGGGGAGGGTCACTTAATCAGCCCCAGCATTTT. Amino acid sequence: CATSDGGGSLNQPQHF.

The CDR3 protein is CASSFWQTVYTDTQYF. The DNA for the CDR3 is TGTGCCAGCAGCTTTTGGCAAACCGTATACACAGATACGCAGTATTTT. J is TRBJ2-3 and V is TRBV7-2; D remains ambiguous. The germline V gene has CDR1 SGHTA and CDR2 FQGNSA. The CDR3 runs 16 residues. Trimming took 3 bases from V and 2 from J, leaving 15 bases between them.

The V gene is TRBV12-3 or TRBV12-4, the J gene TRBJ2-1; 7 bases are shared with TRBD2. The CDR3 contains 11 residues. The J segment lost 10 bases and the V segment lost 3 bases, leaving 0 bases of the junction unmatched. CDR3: CASSFGGEQFF. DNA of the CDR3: TGTGCCAGCAGTTTCGGGGGGGAGCAGTTCTTC.

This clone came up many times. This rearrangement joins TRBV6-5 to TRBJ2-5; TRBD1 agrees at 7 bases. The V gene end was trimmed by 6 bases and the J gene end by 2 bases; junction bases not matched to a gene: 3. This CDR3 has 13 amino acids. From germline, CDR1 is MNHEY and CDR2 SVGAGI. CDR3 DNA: TGTGCCAGCAGACTGGGACAGCAAGAGACCCAGTACTTC. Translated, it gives CASRLGQQETQYF.

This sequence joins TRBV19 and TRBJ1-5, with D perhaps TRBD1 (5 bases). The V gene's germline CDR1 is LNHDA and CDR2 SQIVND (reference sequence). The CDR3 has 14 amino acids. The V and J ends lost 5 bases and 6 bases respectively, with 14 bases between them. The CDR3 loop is CASSLKPTAQPQHF. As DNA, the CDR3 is TGTGCCAGTAGTCTCAAACCGACAGCTCAGCCCCAGCATTTT.

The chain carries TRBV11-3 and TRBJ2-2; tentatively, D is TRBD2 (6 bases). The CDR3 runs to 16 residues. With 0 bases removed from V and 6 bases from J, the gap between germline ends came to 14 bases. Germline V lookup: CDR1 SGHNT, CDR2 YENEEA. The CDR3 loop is CASSLDQERAAGELFF. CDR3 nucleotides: TGTGCCAGCAGCTTAGATCAGGAGCGGGCGGCCGGGGAGCTGTTTTTT.

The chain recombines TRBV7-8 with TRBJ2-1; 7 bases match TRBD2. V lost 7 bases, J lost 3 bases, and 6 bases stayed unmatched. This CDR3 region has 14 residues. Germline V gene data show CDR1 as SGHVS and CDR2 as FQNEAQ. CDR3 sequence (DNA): TGTGCCAGCACCCATCTAGCGGTCTACAATGAGCAGTTCTTC. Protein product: CASTHLAVYNEQFF.

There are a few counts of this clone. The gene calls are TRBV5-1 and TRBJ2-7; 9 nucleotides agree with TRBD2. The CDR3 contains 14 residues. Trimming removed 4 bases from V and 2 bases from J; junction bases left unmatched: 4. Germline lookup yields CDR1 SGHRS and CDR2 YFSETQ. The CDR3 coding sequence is TGCGCCAGCAGCGAGACTAGCGGACCCTACGAGCAGTACTTC. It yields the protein CASSETSGPYEQYF.

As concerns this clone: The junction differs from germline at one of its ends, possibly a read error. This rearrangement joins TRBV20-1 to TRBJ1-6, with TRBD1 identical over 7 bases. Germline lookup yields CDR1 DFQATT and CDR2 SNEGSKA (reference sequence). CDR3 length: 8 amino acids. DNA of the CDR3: TGCAGTGCTGGGGACAGTAACTTT. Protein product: CSAGDSNF.

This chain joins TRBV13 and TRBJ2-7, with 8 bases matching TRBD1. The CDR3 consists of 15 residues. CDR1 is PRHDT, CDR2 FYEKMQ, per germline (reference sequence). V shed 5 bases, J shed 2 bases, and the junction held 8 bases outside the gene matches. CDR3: CASSPRPDRAYEQYF. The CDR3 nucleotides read TGTGCCAGCAGCCCCCGCCCGGACAGGGCCTACGAGCAGTACTTC.

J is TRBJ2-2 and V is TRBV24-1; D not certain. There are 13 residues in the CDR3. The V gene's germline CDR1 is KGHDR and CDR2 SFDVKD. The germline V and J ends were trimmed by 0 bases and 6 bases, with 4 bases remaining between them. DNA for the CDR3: TGTGCCACCAGTGATTTGCGGGCCGGGGAGCTGTTTTTT. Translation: CATSDLRAGELFF.

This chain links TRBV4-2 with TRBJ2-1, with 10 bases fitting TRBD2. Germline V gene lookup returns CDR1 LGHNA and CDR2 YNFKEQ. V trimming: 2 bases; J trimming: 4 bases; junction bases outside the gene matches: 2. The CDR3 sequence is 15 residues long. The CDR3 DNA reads TGTGCCAGCAGCCAAACTAGCGGGGATTACAATGAGCAGTTCTTC. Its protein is CASSQTSGDYNEQFF.

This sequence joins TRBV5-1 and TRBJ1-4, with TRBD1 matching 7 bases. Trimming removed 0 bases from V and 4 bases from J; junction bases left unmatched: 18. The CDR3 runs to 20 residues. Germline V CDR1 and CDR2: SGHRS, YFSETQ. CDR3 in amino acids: CASSLEGQSRMGRINEKLFF. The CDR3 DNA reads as TGCGCCAGCAGCTTGGAGGGACAGTCTAGGATGGGCAGAATTAATGAAAAACTGTTTTTT.

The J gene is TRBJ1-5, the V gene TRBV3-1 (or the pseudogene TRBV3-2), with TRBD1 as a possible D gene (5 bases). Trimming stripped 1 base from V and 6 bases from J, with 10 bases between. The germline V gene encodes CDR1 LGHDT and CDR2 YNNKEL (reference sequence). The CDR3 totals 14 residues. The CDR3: CASSQGGGGQPQHF. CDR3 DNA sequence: TGTGCCAGCAGCCAAGGTGGGGGAGGTCAGCCCCAGCATTTT.

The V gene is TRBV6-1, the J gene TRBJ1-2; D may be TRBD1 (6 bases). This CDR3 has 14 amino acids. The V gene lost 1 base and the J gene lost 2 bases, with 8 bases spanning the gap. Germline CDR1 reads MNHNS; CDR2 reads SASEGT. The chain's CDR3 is CASSEEGHNYGYTF. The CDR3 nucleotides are TGTGCCAGCAGTGAAGAGGGACACAACTATGGCTACACCTTC.